This TCR beta chain was recorded in a study of blood T cell repertoires in COVID-19. Study-wide context: Spain, Italy and the United States supplied samples that represented acute and convalescent COVID-19. PBMCs, B-cell-depleted T cells, or T cells provided the cDNA or gDNA that made up the material.

Germline CDR1 reads LGHDT; CDR2 reads YNNKEL (reference sequence). The CDR3 contains 16 residues. Losses at the gene ends were 1 base for V and 3 bases for J; bases not matched to a gene: 7. Clones were read by immunoSEQ multiplex PCR, and TCRdb kept only the in-frame ones, dropping some. The profile shows a few hundred thousand clones, 85% to 90% of them singletons. V gene TRBV3-1 (or the pseudogene TRBV3-2) combines with J gene TRBJ2-5, with 8 bases fitting TRBD1. The sequencing sample was made of peripheral blood. This clonotype was obtained from a middle-aged woman who had recovered from COVID-19. The CDR3 here is CASSQGRQGKKETQYF. Written as DNA, the CDR3 is TGTGCCAGCAGCCAAGGCCGACAGGGGAAAAAAGAGACCCAGTACTTC.